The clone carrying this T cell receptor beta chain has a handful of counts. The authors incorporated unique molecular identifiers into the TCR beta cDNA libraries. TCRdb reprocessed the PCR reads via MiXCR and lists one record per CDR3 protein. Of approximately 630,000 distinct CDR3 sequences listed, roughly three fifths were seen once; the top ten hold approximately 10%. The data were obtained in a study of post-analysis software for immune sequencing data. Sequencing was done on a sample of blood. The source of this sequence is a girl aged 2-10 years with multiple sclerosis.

The CDR3 reads CASSETSAPTDTQYF. The DNA for the CDR3 is TGCGCCAGCAGCGAGACTAGCGCCCCCACAGATACGCAGTATTTT. V usage is TRBV5-1 and J usage is TRBJ2-3; 8 bases map to TRBD2. CDR1 and CDR2 (germline): SGHRS, YFSETQ. The V and J ends lost 4 bases and 2 bases, in that order; junction bases with no gene match: 6. The CDR3 covers 15 residues. The full variable domain, in which reference TRBV5-1 and TRBJ2-3 provide the parts outside the CDR3, is KAGVTQTPRYLIKTRGQQVTLSCSPISGHRSVSWYQQTPGQGLQFLFEYFSETQRNKGNFPGRFSGRQFSNSRSEMNVSTLELGDSALYLCASSETSAPTDTQYFGPGTRLTVL.